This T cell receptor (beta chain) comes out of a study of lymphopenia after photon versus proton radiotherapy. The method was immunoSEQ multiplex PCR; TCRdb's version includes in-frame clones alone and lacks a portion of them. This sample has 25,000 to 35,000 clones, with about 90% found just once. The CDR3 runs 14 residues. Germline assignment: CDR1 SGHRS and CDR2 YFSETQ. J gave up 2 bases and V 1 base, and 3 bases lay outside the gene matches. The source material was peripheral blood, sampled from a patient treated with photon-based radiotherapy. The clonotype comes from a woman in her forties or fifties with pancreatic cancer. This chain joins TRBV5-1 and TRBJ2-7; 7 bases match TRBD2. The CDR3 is CASSLWEGPYEQYF. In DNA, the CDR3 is TGCGCCAGCAGCTTGTGGGAGGGGCCCTACGAGCAGTACTTC.